This T cell receptor beta chain was found in a study of T-cell memory formation after mild COVID-19. MiXCR, applied by TCRdb to the 5' RACE reads, yields one record per CDR3 protein. The sample contains roughly 300,000 distinct CDR3 sequences, approximately 7.6% of which appear only once. The clonotype comes from a man aged 18-30 years who had mild COVID-19 (a few samples of this study predate the infection). Cell type and time point are not known. Sample: PBMCs or a T cell subset sorted from them (not recorded which).

The CDR3 spells CSARDLDRVGDTQYF. CDR3 bases: TGCAGTGCTAGAGATTTGGACAGGGTGGGAGATACGCAGTATTTT. The chain joins TRBV20-1 to TRBJ2-3; the match to TRBD1 covers 8 bases. Germline V gene sequence: CDR1 DFQATT, CDR2 SNEGSKA (reference sequence). The CDR3 extends over 15 amino acids. V lost 0 bases, J lost 5 bases, and 7 bases stayed unmatched.